These T cell receptor beta chains were read from a single sample in a study of blood T cell repertoires in COVID-19. The protocol was immunoSEQ multiplex PCR, while the TCRdb copy is restricted to in-frame clones and leaves out a portion. The sample lists under 200,000 clones, 86% seen once, with roughly 7% in the top ten. Material: peripheral blood. Source of these receptors: a man between 50 and 59 years old with active or convalescent COVID-19. Each CDR3 is given without its conserved first and last residue. Each record gives: V gene, J gene, CDR3 length, CDR3 protein.

TRBV7-9	TRBJ1-6	14	ASRTTVTSYNSPLH
TRBV15	TRBJ2-7	11	ATSTLGGYEQY
TRBV4-2	TRBJ1-1	11	ASSQASNTEAF
TRBV25-1	TRBJ2-3	10	ASTGGTDTQY
TRBV27	TRBJ2-5	13	ASSFSSGVQETQY
TRBV19	TRBJ1-2	13	ASSIDHGGARGYT
TRBV5-4	TRBJ2-5	13	ASSLLTSGTETQY
TRBV29-1	TRBJ2-1	13	SVKSGLATDNEQF
TRBV2	TRBJ2-7	10	ATGEQTYEQY
TRBV7-3	TRBJ2-7	14	ASSSHDYRGGYEQY
TRBV6-5	TRBJ2-7	13	ASSYRTGPGHEQY
TRBV7-3	TRBJ2-2	14	ASSRQGPANTGELF
TRBV6-6	TRBJ2-2	11	ASSYGPSGELF
TRBV3-1/TRBV3-2	TRBJ2-2	13	ASSQGRGNTGELF
TRBV6-5	TRBJ2-2	13	ASPTASGSPGELF
TRBV5-1	TRBJ2-1	13	ASSLVLAGTHEQF
TRBV6-5	TRBJ2-7	13	ASSSPGQGALEQY
TRBV19	TRBJ2-7	13	ASSRGLAGQGEQY
TRBV2	TRBJ2-1	11	ASSEGPGDEQF
TRBV19	TRBJ2-1	15	ASSIASAGGENAEQF
TRBV5-6	TRBJ2-7	12	ASSSPRSGYEQY
TRBV19	TRBJ1-2	10	ASSISREGYT
TRBV9	TRBJ2-3	13	ASSVSGIGTDTQY
TRBV11-3	TRBJ2-7	14	ASSTLGTGVIYEQY
TRBV3-1/TRBV3-2	TRBJ2-7	13	ASSQGGSGIDEQY
TRBV11-3	TRBJ2-1	13	ASSLSSGIYNEQF
TRBV7-2	TRBJ1-2	14	ASSLSDRGYYYGYT
TRBV3-1/TRBV3-2	TRBJ2-7	16	ASSQGPAGGGGTYEQY
TRBV6-4	TRBJ2-2	13	ASSVGTGSTGELF
TRBV14	TRBJ2-3	12	ASSPTPLTDTQY
TRBV7-3	TRBJ2-2	16	ASSLLPLGSAGAGELF
TRBV4-2	TRBJ1-5	14	ASSQDLGGLDQPQH
TRBV2	TRBJ1-6	12	ASSAETGGSPLH